A selection of T cell receptor beta chains follows, all from one sample in a study of identifying expanded T cells in peripheral blood. TCRdb keeps only in-frame clones here, not all; method: immunoSEQ multiplex PCR. The sample records 85,000 to 120,000 clones, 88% being singletons. The specimen sequenced was blood. The receptors shown here come from a person aged 18 to 70 in good health. CDR3s include the opening cysteine and the closing phenylalanine or tryptophan. The D gene is left open where the match is weak. The listing skips clone size in some rows; elsewhere it reads once, few, many or a size class.

>TRBJ2-7|NA|TRBV28|13|TRBD2
TGTGCCAGCCGCCCGGGAGGCCCGTACGAGCAGTACTTC
CASRPGGPYEQYF
>TRBJ1-2|NA|TRBV5-8|15|TRBD1
TGTGCCAACCGGGACAGGGGGACTGTTAACTATGGCTACACCTTC
CANRDRGTVNYGYTF
>TRBJ2-7|NA|TRBV20-1|11|NA
TGCAGTGCGCGGACGGGGAACGAGCAGTACTTC
CSARTGNEQYF
>TRBJ1-1|NA|TRBV6-5|15|NA
TGTGCCAGCAGCCTTACCGGGGTGATGAACACTGAAGCTTTCTTT
CASSLTGVMNTEAFF
>TRBJ1-1|few|TRBV18|13|NA
TGTGCCAGCTCATCCGGCCTGAACACTGAAGCTTTCTTT
CASSSGLNTEAFF
>TRBJ2-3|NA|TRBV19|13|NA
TGTGCCAGTAGTCCATTCAGGGGCGCTACGCAGTATTTT
CASSPFRGATQYF
>TRBJ2-7|NA|TRBV9|15|TRBD2
TGTGCCAGCAGCGTAGAAGCGGGAGAGTCCTACGAGCAGTACTTC
CASSVEAGESYEQYF
>TRBJ1-6|NA|TRBV7-2|14|NA
TGTGCCAGCAGCTTAGAAGGTTGGGGGTCACCCCTCCACTTT
CASSLEGWGSPLHF
>TRBJ1-6|few|TRBV30|14|TRBD1
TGTGCCTGGAAGGAACAGGGGGGGAATTCACCCCTCCACTTT
CAWKEQGGNSPLHF
>TRBJ2-7|NA|TRBV5-4|15|TRBD1
TGTGCCAGCAGCTTGGCGGGACAGCTAACCTACGAGCAGTACTTC
CASSLAGQLTYEQYF
>TRBJ2-5|NA|TRBV11-3|16|TRBD2
TGTGCCAGCAGCCTAAGACTAGCGGGGGTGTCAGAGACCCAGTACTTC
CASSLRLAGVSETQYF
>TRBJ2-5|NA|TRBV7-9|15|NA
TGTGCCACCCGGGCTTCAGGAGAAACCCAAGAGACCCAGTACTTC
CATRASGETQETQYF
>TRBJ2-1|NA|TRBV5-1|14|TRBD2
TGCGCCAGCAGCTTAAGCGGGATCGTTAATGAGCAGTTCTTC
CASSLSGIVNEQFF
>TRBJ1-1|NA|TRBV19|15|TRBD1
TGTGCCAGTAGTATACAGGGGACAGGTGTCTCTGAAGCTTTCTTT
CASSIQGTGVSEAFF
>TRBJ1-5|NA|TRBV29-1|13|NA
TGCAGCGTTGCCCCGAGGGCAGATCAGCCCCAGCATTTT
CSVAPRADQPQHF
>TRBJ2-1|NA|TRBV5-1|17|TRBD2
TGCGCCAGCAGTTACCGTACCAGCGGGAGAATAGAGGGTGAGCAGTTCTTC
CASSYRTSGRIEGEQFF
>TRBJ1-5|NA|TRBV20-1|11|NA
TGCAGTGCTAGATCTAGTCAGCCCCAGCATTTT
CSARSSQPQHF
>TRBJ2-3|once|TRBV11-2|14|TRBD2
TGTGCCAGCAGCCCCGCTAGCGGGAGAGATACGCAGTATTTT
CASSPASGRDTQYF
>TRBJ1-5|NA|TRBV20-1|11|NA
TGCAGTGCTCCTACAGAGGTGGTCCAGCATTTT
CSAPTEVVQHF
>TRBJ2-7|NA|TRBV28|15|NA
TGTGCCAGCAGTTCAGGAGCAGACAGGACCTACGAGCAGTACTTC
CASSSGADRTYEQYF
>TRBJ1-4|NA|TRBV5-4|14|NA
TGTGCCAGCAGTTCGACTTCAACTAATGAAAAACTGTTTTTT
CASSSTSTNEKLFF
>TRBJ1-2|once|TRBV6-1|13|NA
TGTGCCAGCATTGGGGGGGTAGTAGGTGGCTACACCTTC
CASIGGVVGGYTF
>TRBJ2-1|NA|TRBV30|11|NA
TGTGCCTGGAGTTGGGGTAATGAGCAGTTCTTC
CAWSWGNEQFF
>TRBJ1-2|NA|TRBV6-5|12|TRBD1
TGTGCCAGCAGCGACAGGGATGGAGGCTACACCTTC
CASSDRDGGYTF
>TRBJ2-7|NA|TRBV6-5|15|NA
TGTGCCAGCAGTTACCAGGCAGCCACCGCCTACGAGCAGTACTTC
CASSYQAATAYEQYF
>TRBJ2-3|NA|TRBV6-1|14|NA
TGTGCCAGCAGTAGGACAGCCGACACAGATACGCAGTATTTT
CASSRTADTDTQYF
>TRBJ2-2|NA|TRBV7-7|17|TRBD1
TGTGCCAGCAGCTCAAACCCCCCCGGACAGGGGGCCGGGGAGCTGTTTTTT
CASSSNPPGQGAGELFF
>TRBJ2-1|NA|TRBV9|14|NA
TGTGCCAGCAGCTTCCGGACCTCCTACAATGAGCAGTTCTTC
CASSFRTSYNEQFF
>TRBJ2-5|NA|TRBV7-3|13|NA
TGTGCCAGCAGCCCGGCACCCCAAGAGACCCAGTACTTC
CASSPAPQETQYF
>TRBJ2-7|NA|TRBV28|12|NA
TGTGCCAGCAGCCTGAGGAGAAACGAGCAGTACTTC
CASSLRRNEQYF
>TRBJ2-1|once|TRBV4-3|13|TRBD2
TGCGCCAGCAGCCGATGGCGGGGGGAGGGGCAGTTCTTC
CASSRWRGEGQFF
>TRBJ2-3|NA|TRBV28|12|NA
TGTGGGACGGTTTCTAGCACAGATACGCAGTATTTT
CGTVSSTDTQYF
>TRBJ1-1|NA|TRBV5-1|13|TRBD1
TGCGCCAGCAGCTTGGATCGGACAGGTGAAGCTTTCTTT
CASSLDRTGEAFF
>TRBJ2-7|NA|TRBV11-2|16|NA
TGTGCCAGCAGCGTAGGAGCTTCCCGGGTCTCCTACGAGCAGTACTTC
CASSVGASRVSYEQYF
>TRBJ1-1|NA|TRBV11-2|16|TRBD1
TGTGCCAGCAGCTTAAAAACAGGGGGGAGAGACACTGAAGCTTTCTTT
CASSLKTGGRDTEAFF